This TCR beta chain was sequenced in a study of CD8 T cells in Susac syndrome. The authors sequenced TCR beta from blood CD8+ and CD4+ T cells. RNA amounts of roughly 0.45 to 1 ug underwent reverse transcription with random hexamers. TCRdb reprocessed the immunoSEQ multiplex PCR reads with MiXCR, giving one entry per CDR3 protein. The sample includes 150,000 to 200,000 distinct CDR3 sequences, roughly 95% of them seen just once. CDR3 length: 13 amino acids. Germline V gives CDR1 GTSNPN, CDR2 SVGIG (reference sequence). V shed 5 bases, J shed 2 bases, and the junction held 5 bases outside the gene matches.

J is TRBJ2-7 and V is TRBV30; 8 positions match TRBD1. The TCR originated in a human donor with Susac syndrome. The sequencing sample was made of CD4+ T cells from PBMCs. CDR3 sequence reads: CAWDGTGTYEQYF. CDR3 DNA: TGTGCCTGGGATGGGACAGGTACCTACGAGCAGTACTTC.